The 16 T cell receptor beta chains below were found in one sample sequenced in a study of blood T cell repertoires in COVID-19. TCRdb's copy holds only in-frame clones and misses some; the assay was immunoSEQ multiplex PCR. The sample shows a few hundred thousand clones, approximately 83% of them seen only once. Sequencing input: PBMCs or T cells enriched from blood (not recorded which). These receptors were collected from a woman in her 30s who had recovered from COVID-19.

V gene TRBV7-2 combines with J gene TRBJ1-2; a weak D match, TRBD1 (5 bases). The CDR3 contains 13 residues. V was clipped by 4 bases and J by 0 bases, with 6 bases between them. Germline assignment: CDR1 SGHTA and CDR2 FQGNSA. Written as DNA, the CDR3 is TGTGCCAGCAGCTCGACAGCTAACTATGGCTACACCTTC. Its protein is CASSSTANYGYTF. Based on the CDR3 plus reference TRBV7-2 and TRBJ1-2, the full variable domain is GAGVSQSPSNKVTEKGKDVELRCDPISGHTALYWYRQSLGQGLEFLIYFQGNSAPDKSGLPSDRFSAERTGGSVSTLTIQRTQQEDSAVYLCASSSTANYGYTFGSGTRLTVV.

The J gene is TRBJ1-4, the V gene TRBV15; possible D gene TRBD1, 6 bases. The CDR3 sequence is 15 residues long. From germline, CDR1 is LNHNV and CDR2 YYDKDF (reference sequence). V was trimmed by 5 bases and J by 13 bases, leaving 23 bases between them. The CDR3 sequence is CATSGSDRPPGRLFF. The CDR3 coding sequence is TGTGCCACCAGCGGCTCCGACAGGCCGCCAGGGAGACTGTTTTTT.

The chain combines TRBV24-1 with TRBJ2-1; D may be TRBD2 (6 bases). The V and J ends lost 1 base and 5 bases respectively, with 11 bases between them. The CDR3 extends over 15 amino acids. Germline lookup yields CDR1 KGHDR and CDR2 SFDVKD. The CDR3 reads CATSDFGSGNNEQFF. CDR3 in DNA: TGTGCCACCAGTGATTTCGGGAGTGGCAACAATGAGCAGTTCTTC.

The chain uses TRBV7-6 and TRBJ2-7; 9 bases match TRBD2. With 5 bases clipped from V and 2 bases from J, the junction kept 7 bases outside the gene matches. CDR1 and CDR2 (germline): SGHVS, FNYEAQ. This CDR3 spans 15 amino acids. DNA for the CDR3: TGTGCCAGCAGCCCGGCGGCTAGCGGGACCTACGAGCAGTACTTC. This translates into CASSPAASGTYEQYF.

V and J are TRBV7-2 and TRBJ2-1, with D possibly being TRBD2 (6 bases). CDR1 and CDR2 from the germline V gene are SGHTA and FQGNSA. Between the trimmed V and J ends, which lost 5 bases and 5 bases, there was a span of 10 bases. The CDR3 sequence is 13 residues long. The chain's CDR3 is CASSRGRNNEQFF. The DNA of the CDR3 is TGTGCCAGCAGCCGAGGGAGGAACAATGAGCAGTTCTTC.

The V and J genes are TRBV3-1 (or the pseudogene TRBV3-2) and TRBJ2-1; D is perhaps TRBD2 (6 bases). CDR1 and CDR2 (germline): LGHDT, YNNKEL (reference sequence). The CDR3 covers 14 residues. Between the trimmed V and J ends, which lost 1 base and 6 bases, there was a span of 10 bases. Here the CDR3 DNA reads TGTGCCAGCAGCCAAGTGGGGAGGTTCAATGAGCAGTTCTTC. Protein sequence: CASSQVGRFNEQFF.

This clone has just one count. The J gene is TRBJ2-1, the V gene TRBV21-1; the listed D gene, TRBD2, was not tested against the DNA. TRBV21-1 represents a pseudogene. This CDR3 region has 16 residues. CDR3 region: CASSPTSGGFNNEQFF. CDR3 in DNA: TGTGCCAGCAGCCCGACTAGCGGGGGGTTTAACAATGAGCAGTTCTTC.

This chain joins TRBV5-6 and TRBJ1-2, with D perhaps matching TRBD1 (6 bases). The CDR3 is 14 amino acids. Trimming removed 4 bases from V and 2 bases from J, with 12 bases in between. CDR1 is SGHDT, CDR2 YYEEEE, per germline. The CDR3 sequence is CASSHDRSNYGYTF. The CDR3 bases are TGTGCCAGCAGCCACGACAGGAGCAACTATGGCTACACCTTC.

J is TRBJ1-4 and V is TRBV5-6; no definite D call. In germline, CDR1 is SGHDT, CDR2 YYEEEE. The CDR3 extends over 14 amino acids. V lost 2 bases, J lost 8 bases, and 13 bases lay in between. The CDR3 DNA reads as TGTGCCAGCAGCTTTCGCCCCCTTAGCGAAAAACTGTTTTTT. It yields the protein CASSFRPLSEKLFF.

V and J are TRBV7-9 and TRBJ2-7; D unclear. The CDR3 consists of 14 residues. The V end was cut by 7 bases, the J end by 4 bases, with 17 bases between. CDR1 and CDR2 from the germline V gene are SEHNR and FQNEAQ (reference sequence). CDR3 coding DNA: TGTGCCAGCACCACCCCCTGGCAGGCGTACGAGCAGTACTTC. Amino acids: CASTTPWQAYEQYF.

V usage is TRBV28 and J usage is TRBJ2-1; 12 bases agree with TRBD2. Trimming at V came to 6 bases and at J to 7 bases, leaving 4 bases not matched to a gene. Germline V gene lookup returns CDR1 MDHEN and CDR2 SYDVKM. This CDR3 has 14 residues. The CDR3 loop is CASRIGTSGNEQFF. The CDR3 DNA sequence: TGTGCCAGCAGGATAGGGACTAGCGGGAATGAGCAGTTCTTC.

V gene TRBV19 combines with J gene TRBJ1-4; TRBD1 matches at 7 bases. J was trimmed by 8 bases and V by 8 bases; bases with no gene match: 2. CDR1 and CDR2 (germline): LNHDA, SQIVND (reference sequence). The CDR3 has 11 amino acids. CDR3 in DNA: TGTGCCAGTCCGACAGGGGAAAAACTGTTTTTT. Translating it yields CASPTGEKLFF.

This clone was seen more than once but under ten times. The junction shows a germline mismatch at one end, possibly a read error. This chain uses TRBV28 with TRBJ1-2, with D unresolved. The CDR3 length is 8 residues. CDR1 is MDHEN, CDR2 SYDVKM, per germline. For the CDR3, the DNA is TGTGCCAGCCCCCCGAGGTACTTC. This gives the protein CASPPRYF.

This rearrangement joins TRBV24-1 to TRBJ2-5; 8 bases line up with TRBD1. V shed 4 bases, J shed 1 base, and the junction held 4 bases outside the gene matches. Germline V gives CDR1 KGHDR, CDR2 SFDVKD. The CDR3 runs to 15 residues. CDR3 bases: TGTGCCACCAGTGACCGGACAGGGAGCCAAGAGACCCAGTACTTC. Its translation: CATSDRTGSQETQYF.

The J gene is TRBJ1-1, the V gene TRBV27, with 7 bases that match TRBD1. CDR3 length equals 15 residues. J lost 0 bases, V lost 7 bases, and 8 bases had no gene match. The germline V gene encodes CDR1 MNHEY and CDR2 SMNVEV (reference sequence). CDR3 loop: CASKRGPNLNTEAFF. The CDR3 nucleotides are TGTGCCAGCAAAAGGGGGCCTAATTTGAACACTGAAGCTTTCTTT.

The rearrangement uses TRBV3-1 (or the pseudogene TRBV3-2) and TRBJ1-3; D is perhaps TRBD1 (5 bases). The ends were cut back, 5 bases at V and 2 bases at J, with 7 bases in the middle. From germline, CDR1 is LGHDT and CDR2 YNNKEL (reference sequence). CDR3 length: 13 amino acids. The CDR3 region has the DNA TGTGCCAGCAGCAGCAGGGCTGGAAACACCATATATTTT. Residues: CASSSRAGNTIYF.